This T cell receptor (beta chain) was retrieved from a study of cytomegalovirus exposure and HLA in healthy donors. Looking at the study overall: About 85 million unique TCR sequences came from HLA-typed donors in an early release.

Amplification used 60 Vbeta primers and 13 Jbeta primers. TCRdb keeps only in-frame clones here, not all; method: immunoSEQ multiplex PCR. There are around 33,000 clones in the sample, with 3% to 4% held by the top ten. V was pared by 3 bases and J by 2 bases, with 12 bases between. CDR3 length: 15 residues. CDR1 and CDR2 from the germline V gene are SGHKS and YYEKEE (reference sequence). Overall study results and limits: TCR beta V segments were, for the most part, productive about 87% or about 30% of the time in an earlier analysis.

A word on this clone: Its antigen is unknown.

This TCR derives from a man in his forties in good health and CMV-seronegative. Sequencing used PBMCs. The chain couples TRBV5-5 to TRBJ2-1, with a weak D call TRBD2 (5 bases). For the CDR3, the DNA is TGTGCCAGCAGCTCCCGGGAAAGAACCTACAATGAGCAGTTCTTC. It codes for CASSSRERTYNEQFF.